The 16 T cell receptor beta chains below were found in one sample sequenced in a study of T cell responses to AZD1222 COVID-19 vaccine. Generated by immunoSEQ multiplex PCR, the TCRdb table keeps only in-frame clones and is missing some. The top ten clones hold 10% to 13% of a sample with about 100,000 clones, about 90% of them seen once. The sample was peripheral blood, taken 28 days after the second AZD1222 dose. The receptors originated from an adult who received the AZD1222 COVID-19 vaccine.

This chain joins TRBV4-1 and TRBJ2-4, with D perhaps TRBD2 (6 bases). The germline CDR1 and CDR2 sequences are MGHRA and YSYEKL. This CDR3 spans 16 amino acids. The V gene lost 1 base and the J gene lost 0 bases, with 10 bases spanning the gap. The CDR3: CASSQVGRGAKNIQYF. As DNA, the CDR3 is TGCGCCAGCAGCCAAGTTGGGCGGGGAGCCAAAAACATTCAGTACTTC.

The chain is built from TRBV27 and TRBJ2-1; D gene unclear. CDR3 length: 15 residues. From germline, CDR1 is MNHEY and CDR2 SMNVEV (reference sequence). The V end lost 3 bases, the J end lost 0 bases, and 9 bases lay between the germline ends. Here the CDR3 DNA reads TGTGCCAGCAGTTTCGGCCCTTTCTCCTACAATGAGCAGTTCTTC. Protein: CASSFGPFSYNEQFF.

The rearrangement links TRBV27 to TRBJ2-6; the D is unclear. CDR1 MNHEY and CDR2 SMNVEV come from the germline V gene (reference sequence). The CDR3 covers 14 residues. Between the trimmed V and J ends, which lost 3 bases and 0 bases, there was a span of 3 bases. The CDR3 region is CASSLISGANVLTF. In DNA form, the CDR3 reads TGTGCCAGCAGTTTGATCTCTGGGGCCAACGTCCTGACTTTC.

This clone was counted a single time. The chain combines TRBV5-5 with TRBJ1-1; perhaps TRBD1 as D (5 bases). Per the germline V gene, CDR1 is SGHKS and CDR2 is YYEKEE (reference sequence). The CDR3 runs to 14 residues. V lost 6 bases and J lost 4, with 16 bases in between. The CDR3 loop is CASTIGRGGTEAFF. CDR3 DNA sequence: TGTGCCAGCACTATTGGAAGGGGTGGCACTGAAGCTTTCTTT.

The chain is built from TRBV20-1 and TRBJ1-2, with 10 nucleotides matching TRBD1. CDR1 and CDR2 (germline): DFQATT, SNEGSKA (reference sequence). V trimming: 6 bases; J trimming: 6 bases; junction bases outside the gene matches: 1. CDR3 length equals 11 residues. CDR3 in amino acids: CSAGQGDGYTF. The CDR3 DNA follows: TGCAGTGCCGGACAGGGGGATGGCTACACCTTC.

The chain couples TRBV28 to TRBJ2-1; D perhaps matches TRBD1 (5 bases). Trimming shortened V by 2 bases and J by 5 bases, and 10 bases separated the two germline ends. The CDR3 consists of 14 residues. CDR1 MDHEN and CDR2 SYDVKM come from the germline V gene. In nucleotides, the CDR3 is TGTGCCAGCAGTTTACCAAAAGGGGACAATGAGCAGTTCTTC. This codes for CASSLPKGDNEQFF.

This rearrangement joins TRBV7-9 to TRBJ1-1; D is perhaps TRBD1 (5 bases). This CDR3 is 16 amino acids long. V was trimmed by 5 bases and J by 2 bases, leaving 18 bases between them. Germline lookup yields CDR1 SEHNR and CDR2 FQNEAQ (reference sequence). The CDR3 nucleotides read TGTGCCAGCAGCCCGGACGGACAAGGACCAAACACTGAAGCTTTCTTT. Encoded protein: CASSPDGQGPNTEAFF.

The gene calls are TRBV9 and TRBJ2-3; 9 bases map to TRBD2. CDR3 size: 17 residues. CDR1 and CDR2 from the germline V gene are SGDLS and YYNGEE. After removal of 0 bases from V and 4 bases from J, the junction contained 9 bases not matched to a gene. The CDR3 spells CASSVGGLALLADTQYF. The CDR3 nucleotides read TGTGCCAGCAGCGTAGGGGGACTAGCCTTGTTGGCAGATACGCAGTATTTT.

This chain joins TRBV27 and TRBJ2-5, with 8 positions matching TRBD2. Germline V gene data show CDR1 as MNHEY and CDR2 as SMNVEV (reference sequence). V was clipped by 6 bases and J by 3 bases; unmatched bases: 9. CDR3 length equals 15 residues. The CDR3 bases are TGTGCCAGCAGGTCCCCACTAGCGGACAAAGAGACCCAGTACTTC. Amino acids: CASRSPLADKETQYF.

This chain connects TRBV27 to TRBJ2-7; TRBD1 aligns across 9 bases. This CDR3 comprises 15 residues. Germline loops: CDR1 MNHEY, CDR2 SMNVEV (reference sequence). With 7 bases clipped from V and 2 bases from J, the junction kept 9 bases outside the gene matches. CDR3 region: CASTTTGTGTYEQYF. In nucleotides, the CDR3 is TGTGCCAGCACTACGACCGGGACAGGGACCTACGAGCAGTACTTC.

This chain connects TRBV14 to TRBJ2-7; D might be TRBD2 (6 bases). The germline V and J ends were trimmed by 5 bases and 12 bases, with 17 bases remaining between them. The CDR3 extends over 12 amino acids. CDR1 and CDR2 from the germline V gene are SGHDN and FVKESK. The CDR3 sequence: CASSNQPGVRYF. The CDR3 DNA is TGTGCCAGCAGCAACCAGCCGGGAGTTCGGTACTTC.

The rearrangement joins TRBV5-1 to TRBJ2-7, with D perhaps matching TRBD1 (5 bases). V gave up 1 base and J gave up 3 bases, with 11 bases separating them. Germline CDR1 is SGHRS and CDR2 is YFSETQ. There are 14 residues in the CDR3. CDR3 in amino acids: CASSLRTRDYEQYF. The CDR3 nucleotides read TGCGCCAGCAGCTTGAGGACAAGGGACTACGAGCAGTACTTC.

This chain uses TRBV4-1 with TRBJ2-1, with D perhaps given as TRBD1 or TRBD2 (5 bases each). Germline loops: CDR1 MGHRA, CDR2 YSYEKL. V shed 0 bases and J shed 9 bases, with 12 bases lying between them. The CDR3 spans 14 residues. The CDR3, as DNA: TGCGCCAGCAGCCAAGACTTGGGGGTTGGTGAGCAGTTCTTC. Residues: CASSQDLGVGEQFF.

V usage is TRBV7-8 and J usage is TRBJ1-5, with a tentative D call TRBD1 (6 bases). This CDR3 has 16 residues. Germline V gives CDR1 SGHVS, CDR2 FQNEAQ. V gave up 3 bases and J gave up 7 bases, with 19 bases separating them. The CDR3 bases are TGTGCCAGCAGCTTCAGGATATCTGAGGGGGGGCAGCCCCAGCATTTT. Protein product: CASSFRISEGGQPQHF.

The chain employs TRBV7-3 and TRBJ1-1; 8 bases match TRBD1. Per the germline V gene, CDR1 is SGHTA and CDR2 is FQGTGA. This CDR3 has 13 residues. With V trimmed by 5 bases and J by 4 bases, 3 bases remained unmatched. The CDR3 reads CASSEQGGTEAFF. The CDR3 region has the DNA TGTGCCAGCAGCGAACAGGGGGGCACTGAAGCTTTCTTT.

The gene calls are TRBV12-3 or TRBV12-4 and TRBJ1-6; D may be TRBD1 (5 bases). CDR3 size: 13 residues. Trimming shortened V by 5 bases and J by 13 bases, and 15 bases separated the two germline ends. The CDR3 is CASSPMGRSPLHF. The CDR3 region has the DNA TGTGCCAGCAGTCCGATGGGACGCTCCCCCCTCCACTTT.